Detailed here is one T cell receptor beta chain. This sample is part of a study of blood T cell repertoires in COVID-19. Study background: Sources were T cells, B-cell-depleted T cells, or PBMCs; the material itself was cDNA or gDNA.

Profiling relied on immunoSEQ multiplex PCR, and the TCRdb table lists in-frame clones only, not all of them. The data hold 160,000 or so clones, with 80% observed a single time. The length of the CDR3 is 15 residues. Germline values: CDR1 MDHEN, CDR2 SYDVKM. The V end lost 2 bases, the J end lost 3 bases, and 13 bases lay between the germline ends. V and J are TRBV28 and TRBJ2-5; weak D call: TRBD2 (7 bases). Sequenced material: peripheral blood. This TCR was sampled from a man in his sixties with acute or convalescent COVID-19. The CDR3 loop reads CASSLGGAGEETQYF. CDR3 bases: TGTGCCAGCAGTTTAGGGGGGGCGGGCGAAGAGACCCAGTACTTC.